One sample yielded the 16 T cell receptor beta chains listed below, sequenced in a study of shared clonotypes between healthy human individuals. CD45RO-negative, CCR7-selected cells formed the naive CD8 fraction, which excluded terminally differentiated effector memory CD45RA+ cells. Generated by immunoSEQ multiplex PCR, the TCRdb table keeps only in-frame clones and is missing some. Of around 1.9 million clones in the sample, about 92% are singletons; the top ten hold around 1.7%. Sequencing was carried out using naive CD8+ T cells from PBMCs. The receptors come from a man younger than 35 in good health. Some clones in this sample may be carry-over from other donors' samples.

The chain couples TRBV10-1 to TRBJ2-5; 7 bases match TRBD2. Trimming cost V 4 bases and J 5 bases; bases outside gene matches: 10. Germline CDR1 and CDR2: WNHNN and SYGVQD (reference sequence). The CDR3 contains 15 residues. The CDR3 sequence: CASSGGLSGPETQYF. CDR3 in DNA: TGCGCCAGCAGTGGGGGACTAAGCGGCCCTGAGACCCAGTACTTC.

The chain combines TRBV6-1 with TRBJ2-5; 7 nucleotides match TRBD1. V lost 2 bases to trimming and J lost 4 bases; unmatched junction nucleotides: 4. Germline values: CDR1 MNHNS, CDR2 SASEGT. This CDR3 region has 14 residues. The CDR3 region is CASSENWTGETQYF. CDR3 sequence (DNA): TGTGCCAGCAGTGAAAATTGGACAGGAGAGACCCAGTACTTC.

The chain links TRBV5-1 to TRBJ2-7; 8 bases align to TRBD1. With V trimmed by 3 bases and J by 5 bases, 10 bases remained unmatched. The length of the CDR3 is 15 residues. Germline V gene data show CDR1 as SGHRS and CDR2 as YFSETQ. The CDR3 DNA reads TGCGCCAGCAGCTCCCGGACAGGGACGGTGCACGAGCAGTACTTC. Translation gives CASSSRTGTVHEQYF.

The chain couples TRBV5-6 to TRBJ1-1, with 7 bases that match TRBD1. There are 18 residues in the CDR3. CDR1 and CDR2 (germline): SGHDT, YYEEEE. J lost 3 bases, V lost 0 bases, and 14 bases had no gene match. The chain's CDR3 is CASSLVGPGGLIHTEAFF. DNA of the CDR3: TGTGCCAGCAGCTTGGTCGGGCCAGGGGGACTCATCCACACTGAAGCTTTCTTT.

The chain combines TRBV30 with TRBJ1-3, with 9 nucleotides matching TRBD1. The CDR3 runs to 18 residues. The germline gives CDR1 GTSNPN, CDR2 SVGIG (reference sequence). J lost 0 bases, V lost 7 bases, and 16 bases had no gene match. As DNA, the CDR3 is TGTGCCTACCGGACAGGGGTGGGTATACTAAACTCTGGAAACACCATATATTTT. Translating it yields CAYRTGVGILNSGNTIYF.

The chain recombines TRBV29-1 with TRBJ2-2; no clear D. The CDR3 runs 12 residues. V shed 5 bases and J shed 5 bases, with 9 bases lying between them. Germline CDR1 is SQVTM and CDR2 is ANQGSEA. The CDR3 DNA reads as TGCAGCGTTCTCGCGAGAACCGGGGAGCTGTTTTTT. Translated, it gives CSVLARTGELFF.

The genes are TRBV19 and TRBJ2-1; 12 bases match TRBD2. This CDR3 is built from 16 residues. V lost 5 bases, J lost 7 bases, and 9 bases stayed unmatched. In germline, CDR1 is LNHDA, CDR2 SQIVND (reference sequence). The CDR3 region has the DNA TGTGCCAGTAGTCTAGCGGGAGGGCCTGGGCGGAATGAGCAGTTCTTC. Its protein is CASSLAGGPGRNEQFF. Full variable domain (rest looked up from reference TRBV19 and TRBJ2-1): DGGITQSPKYLFRKEGQNVTLSCEQNLNHDAMYWYRQDPGQGLRLIYYSQIVNDFQKGDIAEGYSVSREKKESFPLTVTSAQKNPTAFYLCASSLAGGPGRNEQFFGPGTRLTVL.

This rearrangement joins TRBV7-9 to TRBJ2-1; weak D call: TRBD2 (5 bases). This CDR3 spans 12 amino acids. The germline gives CDR1 SEHNR, CDR2 FQNEAQ (reference sequence). Trimming removed 5 bases from V and 9 bases from J, with 11 bases in between. CDR3 in amino acids: CASSALAVEQFF. The CDR3 DNA reads as TGTGCCAGCAGCGCGCTAGCTGTTGAGCAGTTCTTC.

The gene calls are TRBV6-1 and TRBJ2-1; perhaps TRBD1 as D (6 bases). The germline V gene has CDR1 MNHNS and CDR2 SASEGT. CDR3 length: 15 residues. V lost 7 bases and J 8 bases, leaving 21 bases between the germline ends. CDR3 DNA: TGTGCCAGCACCCCGGACAGATCTTATTCGGATGAGCAGTTCTTC. Residues: CASTPDRSYSDEQFF.

V is TRBV6-5 and J is TRBJ2-1; 10 bases line up with TRBD2. The V and J ends lost 5 bases and 6 bases, in that order; junction bases with no gene match: 4. The CDR3 spans 14 residues. CDR1 and CDR2 from the germline V gene are MNHEY and SVGAGI. CDR3 protein: CASSPLAGANEQFF. DNA for the CDR3: TGTGCCAGCAGTCCCCTAGCGGGAGCCAATGAGCAGTTCTTC.

This chain uses TRBV7-3 with TRBJ2-2; 9 bases are shared with TRBD2. This CDR3 has 18 amino acids. The germline gives CDR1 SGHTA, CDR2 FQGTGA. J gave up 0 bases and V 5 bases, and 10 bases lay outside the gene matches. CDR3 loop: CASSPSALAGSNTGELFF. CDR3 coding DNA: TGTGCCAGCAGCCCAAGCGCTCTAGCGGGGTCGAACACCGGGGAGCTGTTTTTT.

The gene calls are TRBV7-9 and TRBJ1-1, with 7 bases aligning to TRBD1. Germline trimming cut 5 bases from V and 4 bases from J; bases unmatched to any gene: 10. CDR3 length equals 15 residues. Germline values: CDR1 SEHNR, CDR2 FQNEAQ (reference sequence). Here the CDR3 reads CASSPDRWQGTEAFF. The CDR3 DNA is TGTGCCAGCAGCCCGGACAGGTGGCAGGGCACTGAAGCTTTCTTT.

The chain has TRBV10-3 and TRBJ1-2; D remains unclear. V shed 6 bases and J shed 7 bases, with 15 bases lying between them. Germline-derived CDR1 and CDR2 are ENHRY and SYGVKD. CDR3 length equals 13 residues. The CDR3 DNA follows: TGTGCCATCAGAGGGCCACTTTCCGGTGGCTACACCTTC. Its translation is CAIRGPLSGGYTF.

J is TRBJ2-1 and V is TRBV19, with TRBD1 matching over 8 bases. Trimming cost V 6 bases and J 4 bases; bases outside gene matches: 2. This CDR3 comprises 13 residues. Germline loops: CDR1 LNHDA, CDR2 SQIVND (reference sequence). The CDR3 DNA is TGTGCCAGTAGGGACAGGGCATACAATGAGCAGTTCTTC. It is translated as CASRDRAYNEQFF. Combining the CDR3 with reference TRBV19 and TRBJ2-1 gives the whole variable domain DGGITQSPKYLFRKEGQNVTLSCEQNLNHDAMYWYRQDPGQGLRLIYYSQIVNDFQKGDIAEGYSVSREKKESFPLTVTSAQKNPTAFYLCASRDRAYNEQFFGPGTRLTVL.

This chain uses TRBV6-6 with TRBJ2-5; 11 bases fit TRBD2. The CDR3 runs to 14 residues. With V trimmed by 1 base and J by 10 bases, 5 bases remained unmatched. The germline gives CDR1 MNHNY, CDR2 SVGAGI (reference sequence). CDR3 sequence (DNA): TGTGCCAGCAGTTACTTAGCGGGGGGGGTGGACCAGTACTTC. Protein product: CASSYLAGGVDQYF.

This rearrangement joins TRBV2 to TRBJ2-4; D call uncertain. Germline CDR1 is SNHLY and CDR2 is FYNNEI. V was pared by 0 bases and J by 1 base, with 16 bases between. The CDR3 extends over 18 amino acids. The CDR3, as DNA: TGTGCCAGCAGTGAAGCGGTGGCGACCTGGAAGGCCAAAAACATTCAGTACTTC. As protein: CASSEAVATWKAKNIQYF.